What follows are 28 T cell receptor beta chains derived from one specimen sequenced in a study of blood T cell repertoires in COVID-19. The table came from immunoSEQ multiplex PCR; TCRdb's copy has only in-frame clones and leaves some out. Of over 25,000 clones in the sample, nearly 85% are singletons; the top ten hold less than 20%. Specimen: peripheral blood. Source of these receptors: a man between 65 and 85 years old with active COVID-19.

V gene TRBV12-1 combines with J gene TRBJ1-2; the table calls TRBD1, which could not be checked here. TRBV12-1 is listed as a pseudogene. The CDR3 covers 14 residues. CDR3 sequence reads: CASSFVDRVGGYTF. CDR3 in DNA: TGTGCCAGCAGCTTTGTAGACAGGGTCGGCGGCTACACCTTC.

This chain uses TRBV7-9 with TRBJ2-5, with TRBD2 as a possible D gene (6 bases). Trimming stripped 5 bases from V and 4 bases from J, with 14 bases between. This CDR3 contains 14 residues. CDR1 is SEHNR, CDR2 FQNEAQ, per germline (reference sequence). The DNA for the CDR3 is TGTGCCAGCAGCCGCATGGGGGGACCAGAGACCCAGTACTTC. Amino acids: CASSRMGGPETQYF. The whole variable domain, remainder taken from reference TRBV7-9 and TRBJ2-5, is DTGVSQNPRHKITKRGQNVTFRCDPISEHNRLYWYRQTLGQGPEFLTYFQNEAQLEKSRLLSDRFSAERPKGSFSTLEIQRTEQGDSAMYLCASSRMGGPETQYFGPGTRLLVL.

This rearrangement joins TRBV7-6 to TRBJ2-5; D unclear. Germline-derived CDR1 and CDR2 are SGHVS and FNYEAQ. The V end lost 1 base, the J end lost 8 bases, and 17 bases lay between the germline ends. The CDR3 is 15 amino acids. CDR3 residues: CASSLVGGANPTQYF. Here the CDR3 DNA reads TGTGCCAGCAGCTTAGTCGGTGGAGCAAACCCTACCCAGTACTTC.

This clone occurred a few times. The genes are TRBV13 and TRBJ2-3; TRBD2 is a possible D gene (5 bases). CDR3 size: 15 residues. The V gene lost 5 bases and the J gene lost 1 base, with 13 bases spanning the gap. Germline CDR1 PRHDT, CDR2 FYEKMQ (reference sequence). The CDR3 reads CASSPRLLGTDTQYF. The CDR3 region has the DNA TGTGCCAGCAGCCCCCGCCTACTAGGCACAGATACGCAGTATTTT. Full variable domain (missing parts from reference TRBV13 and TRBJ2-3): AAGVIQSPRHLIKEKRETATLKCYPIPRHDTVYWYQQGPGQDPQFLISFYEKMQSDKGSIPDRFSAQQFSDYHSELNMSSLELGDSALYFCASSPRLLGTDTQYFGPGTRLTVL.

This rearrangement joins TRBV10-1 to TRBJ1-5; possibly TRBD1 for D (5 bases). V was trimmed by 6 bases and J by 7 bases, leaving 10 bases between them. CDR1 is WNHNN and CDR2 is SYGVQD in the germline V gene (reference sequence). The CDR3 sequence is 12 residues long. CDR3 loop: CASSQGDQPQHF. The CDR3 DNA is TGCGCCAGCAGCCAGGGTGACCAGCCCCAGCATTTT.

The chain carries TRBV6-1 and TRBJ1-2; 7 bases line up with TRBD1. This CDR3 spans 18 amino acids. Looked up from germline, CDR1 is MNHNS and CDR2 is SASEGT. The V gene end was trimmed by 4 bases and the J gene end by 0 bases; junction bases not matched to a gene: 14. The CDR3 here is CASSVNPPGQTTNYGYTF. For the CDR3, the DNA is TGTGCCAGCAGTGTGAACCCCCCGGGACAGACAACTAACTATGGCTACACCTTC.

The V and J genes are TRBV7-2 and TRBJ2-1, with D perhaps TRBD2 (6 bases). The V gene lost 4 bases and the J gene lost 9 bases, with 16 bases spanning the gap. The CDR3 extends over 14 amino acids. Germline V gene sequence: CDR1 SGHTA, CDR2 FQGNSA. The CDR3 nucleotides read TGTGCCAGCAGCTGGGGACTTATACGCCTTGAGCAGTTCTTC. As protein: CASSWGLIRLEQFF.

This chain joins TRBV5-1 and TRBJ2-2; TRBD2 is a possible D gene (5 bases). This CDR3 region has 16 residues. Trimming pared 5 bases from V and 5 bases from J, leaving 19 bases between. Germline V CDR1 and CDR2: SGHRS, YFSETQ. The CDR3 DNA follows: TGCGCCAGCAGAAAGGACTCCACCGAATTTACCGGGGAGCTGTTTTTT. Translation gives CASRKDSTEFTGELFF.

This clone was observed a few times. The gene calls are TRBV5-1 and TRBJ2-3; D uncertain. Germline assignment: CDR1 SGHRS and CDR2 YFSETQ. This CDR3 has 14 amino acids. The V and J ends lost 0 bases and 0 bases respectively, with 5 bases between them. The CDR3 DNA is TGCGCCAGCAGCTTGGACAGTAGCACAGATACGCAGTATTTT. It codes for CASSLDSSTDTQYF.

The chain joins TRBV4-3 to TRBJ2-1, with D unclear. Germline V gives CDR1 LGHNA, CDR2 YSLEER. CDR3 length: 15 amino acids. With 0 bases removed from V and 0 bases from J, the gap between germline ends came to 6 bases. CDR3 protein: CASSQDRSSYNEQFF. CDR3 coding DNA: TGCGCCAGCAGCCAAGATAGGAGCTCCTACAATGAGCAGTTCTTC.

V and J are TRBV6-2 or TRBV6-3 and TRBJ2-7, with 10 bases aligning to TRBD2. J gave up 2 bases and V 4 bases, and 5 bases lay outside the gene matches. Germline V CDR1 and CDR2: MNHEY, SVGEGT. The CDR3 covers 15 residues. Written as DNA, the CDR3 is TGTGCCAGCAGTTTTGGACTAGCGGACCCCTACGAGCAGTACTTC. As protein: CASSFGLADPYEQYF.

The rearrangement uses TRBV5-1 and TRBJ2-2; the D is unclear. The CDR3 runs 13 residues. The V gene lost 0 bases and the J gene lost 5 bases, with 5 bases spanning the gap. Germline V gene lookup returns CDR1 SGHRS and CDR2 YFSETQ. The CDR3 coding sequence is TGCGCCAGCAGCTTGGACCTAACCGGGGAGCTGTTTTTT. This gives the protein CASSLDLTGELFF.

The rearrangement joins TRBV3-1 (or the pseudogene TRBV3-2) to TRBJ2-7; 11 nucleotides align to TRBD1. With 0 bases clipped from V and 2 bases from J, the junction kept 12 bases outside the gene matches. CDR1 is LGHDT, CDR2 YNNKEL, per germline (reference sequence). The CDR3 contains 19 residues. CDR3 DNA: TGTGCCAGCAGCCAAGATGAATTGGTACCGGGACAGGGGGCCTACGAGCAGTACTTC. Translating it yields CASSQDELVPGQGAYEQYF.

This chain connects TRBV4-3 to TRBJ2-3; 12 bases fit TRBD1. The CDR3 runs to 18 residues. CDR1 is LGHNA, CDR2 YSLEER, per germline. Trimming removed 1 base from V and 6 bases from J; junction bases left unmatched: 11. CDR3 amino acids: CASSQALTGQGARDTQYF. The CDR3 region has the DNA TGCGCCAGCAGCCAAGCCCTGACGGGACAGGGGGCTAGGGATACGCAGTATTTT.

The rearrangement uses TRBV28 and TRBJ1-2, with unresolved D. Germline CDR1 MDHEN, CDR2 SYDVKM. V was trimmed by 3 bases and J by 4 bases, leaving 18 bases between them. This CDR3 is 16 amino acids long. Here the CDR3 DNA reads TGTGCCAGCAGTTTTTTTTTGGCCCTGAGCGGCTATGGCTACACCTTC. Its translation is CASSFFLALSGYGYTF.

The gene calls are TRBV2 and TRBJ1-5; D might be TRBD1 (6 bases). Trimming took 2 bases from V and 6 from J, leaving 11 bases between them. CDR1 is SNHLY and CDR2 is FYNNEI in the germline V gene. CDR3 length equals 14 residues. The CDR3 here is CASSETGFPQPQHF. The CDR3 nucleotides are TGTGCCAGCAGTGAAACAGGGTTTCCTCAGCCCCAGCATTTT.

The chain joins TRBV28 to TRBJ2-7; tentatively, D is TRBD2 (7 bases). Germline CDR1 and CDR2: MDHEN and SYDVKM. This CDR3 is built from 15 residues. The V gene lost 5 bases and the J gene lost 2 bases, with 16 bases spanning the gap. DNA for the CDR3: TGTGCCAGCAGTCCCCCCGGGGGGCCTACCTACGAGCAGTACTTC. Its translation is CASSPPGGPTYEQYF.

The chain couples TRBV30 to TRBJ1-1; D is undetermined. Germline loops: CDR1 GTSNPN, CDR2 SVGIG (reference sequence). The CDR3 has 11 residues. Trimming pared 6 bases from V and 9 bases from J, leaving 14 bases between. The CDR3 loop reads CACKYGTQAFF. The CDR3 DNA is TGTGCCTGCAAATACGGTACTCAAGCTTTCTTT.

J is TRBJ1-1 and V is TRBV29-1; D is possibly TRBD1 (5 bases). CDR1 is SQVTM and CDR2 is ANQGSEA in the germline V gene. V dropped 5 bases and J dropped 1 base, with 14 bases sitting between them. The CDR3 has 14 residues. The CDR3 sequence is CSVRPGGTNTEAFF. For the CDR3, the DNA is TGCAGCGTTCGCCCGGGGGGTACGAACACTGAAGCTTTCTTT.

The rearrangement uses TRBV6-5 and TRBJ1-4; 10 bases agree with TRBD1. The CDR3 is made up of 15 amino acids. J was trimmed by 8 bases and V by 7 bases; bases with no gene match: 10. Per the germline V gene, CDR1 is MNHEY and CDR2 is SVGAGI. The CDR3: CASNPRGQGQEKLFF. The CDR3 DNA reads as TGTGCCAGCAACCCCCGGGGACAGGGGCAAGAAAAACTGTTTTTT.

This clone has only one observation. V gene TRBV5-5 combines with J gene TRBJ1-6; TRBD1 matches at 7 bases. Germline loops: CDR1 SGHKS, CDR2 YYEKEE (reference sequence). The ends lost 0 bases at V and 13 bases at J; junction bases unmatched: 7. CDR3 size: 14 residues. The CDR3 loop reads CASSLGDRGTPLHF. The CDR3 DNA reads TGTGCCAGCAGCTTGGGGGACAGAGGGACGCCCCTCCACTTT. Using reference TRBV5-5 and TRBJ1-6 for the parts outside the CDR3, the full variable domain is DAGVTQSPTHLIKTRGQQVTLRCSPISGHKSVSWYQQVLGQGPQFIFQYYEKEERGRGNFPDRFSARQFPNYSSELNVNALLLGDSALYLCASSLGDRGTPLHFGNGTRLTVT.

V usage is TRBV18 and J usage is TRBJ1-2, with 7 bases fitting TRBD1. CDR1 and CDR2 from the germline V gene are KGHSH and LQKENI. The junction had 12 bases not matched to a gene; V was cut back by 5 bases and J by 6 bases. There are 15 residues in the CDR3. The CDR3 is CASSATTDRDHGYTF. CDR3 coding DNA: TGTGCCAGCTCAGCAACAACCGACAGGGATCATGGCTACACCTTC.

This chain joins TRBV28 and TRBJ1-6; D is unresolved. This CDR3 is built from 14 residues. Germline V lookup: CDR1 MDHEN, CDR2 SYDVKM. V shed 6 bases and J shed 7 bases, with 13 bases lying between them. CDR3 sequence: CASSKGRENSPLHF. The CDR3, as DNA: TGTGCCAGCAGCAAAGGGAGGGAGAATTCACCCCTCCACTTT.

The chain joins TRBV19 to TRBJ2-7, with 10 positions matching TRBD2. The germline gives CDR1 LNHDA, CDR2 SQIVND (reference sequence). The J segment lost 1 base and the V segment lost 6 bases, leaving 3 bases of the junction unmatched. This CDR3 spans 14 amino acids. The CDR3 DNA sequence: TGTGCCAGTAGCCGACTAGCGGGTTCCTACGAGCAGTACTTC. Its protein is CASSRLAGSYEQYF. The complete variable domain, with remaining parts taken from reference TRBV19 and TRBJ2-7, reads DGGITQSPKYLFRKEGQNVTLSCEQNLNHDAMYWYRQDPGQGLRLIYYSQIVNDFQKGDIAEGYSVSREKKESFPLTVTSAQKNPTAFYLCASSRLAGSYEQYFGPGTRLTVT.

The V and J genes are TRBV7-9 and TRBJ2-5; 8 bases agree with TRBD1. The CDR3 is made up of 17 amino acids. Germline CDR1 and CDR2: SEHNR and FQNEAQ (reference sequence). The trim removed 6 bases at V and 6 bases at J, leaving 18 bases unmatched. The CDR3 loop is CASSLPGTGGLRKTQYF. Written as DNA, the CDR3 is TGTGCCAGCAGTTTACCCGGGACAGGCGGGCTGAGAAAGACCCAGTACTTC.

The chain uses TRBV7-8 and TRBJ2-3, with D possibly being TRBD2 (6 bases). The CDR3 is made up of 14 amino acids. Trimming left V 2 bases short and J 3 bases short, with 9 bases between. Germline values: CDR1 SGHVS, CDR2 FQNEAQ. The CDR3 bases are TGTGCCAGCAGCTTACTAGCGATAACAGATACGCAGTATTTT. Translating gives CASSLLAITDTQYF. The whole variable domain, filled in from reference TRBV7-8 and TRBJ2-3, reads GAGVSQSPRYKVAKRGQDVALRCDPISGHVSLFWYQQALGQGPEFLTYFQNEAQLDKSGLPSDRFFAERPEGSVSTLKIQRTQQEDSAVYLCASSLLAITDTQYFGPGTRLTVL.

The CDR3 region is CASSDRGRSYNSPLHF. The CDR3, as DNA: TGCGCCAGCAGCGACAGGGGGAGATCCTATAATTCACCCCTCCACTTT. The chain has TRBV10-1 and TRBJ1-6; 9 nucleotides match TRBD1. The germline CDR1 and CDR2 sequences are WNHNN and SYGVQD (reference sequence). V was pared by 6 bases and J by 1 base, with 4 bases of the junction left unmatched. The CDR3 totals 16 residues.

This sequence joins TRBV3-1 (or the pseudogene TRBV3-2) and TRBJ2-7; 8 bases agree with TRBD1. The CDR3 runs 13 residues. V dropped 8 bases and J dropped 2; count of bases not matched to a gene: 5. From germline, CDR1 is LGHDT and CDR2 YNNKEL (reference sequence). CDR3 DNA sequence: TGTGCCAGCGGGGACAGGCCGGCCTACGAGCAGTACTTC. Translated: CASGDRPAYEQYF.